Below, 31 T cell receptor beta chains from the same sample are listed, as sequenced in a study of blood T cells in healthy people across ages (dated by TCRdb to between 2014 and 2016). The receptor library was made with 5' RACE. TCRdb lists the instrument as Illumina HiSeq 2500. A second PCR of about 7 to 12 cycles was run with a J-beta primer mix and a sample-barcoded 5' primer. TCRdb reprocessed the public reads (quality trimming at Q25 with fastp, clone calling with MiXCR) and kept in-frame beta chains. Records with the same CDR3 protein are collapsed into one entry carrying the most frequent genes and DNA. The sample contains around 750,000 distinct CDR3 sequences, around half of them found a single time. Of the sample, approximately 40% falls within the top ten clones. Sequencing input: blood. The receptors originated from a man older than 75 in good health.

The rearrangement joins TRBV10-3 to TRBJ2-6; 9 bases map to TRBD1. The CDR3 is 16 residues long. The germline gives CDR1 ENHRY, CDR2 SYGVKD. The trim removed 10 bases at V and 0 bases at J, leaving 7 bases unmatched. The CDR3 sequence: CATAGTGSSGANVLTF. DNA of the CDR3: TGTGCCACCGCCGGGACAGGGAGCTCTGGGGCCAACGTCCTGACTTTC.

This chain connects TRBV20-1 to TRBJ2-7, with 10 nucleotides matching TRBD2. Per germline, CDR1 DFQATT and CDR2 SNEGSKA (reference sequence). CDR3 length equals 15 residues. J gave up 0 bases and V 5 bases, and 7 bases lay outside the gene matches. CDR3 coding DNA: TGCAGTGCTCCTGATAGCGGGAGGAGCTCCTACGAGCAGTACTTC. Its protein is CSAPDSGRSSYEQYF.

The chain combines TRBV12-3 or TRBV12-4 with TRBJ2-5, with D maybe TRBD2 (5 bases). The CDR3 length is 11 residues. Deletions cut 7 bases from V and 13 bases from J, with 16 bases between. The CDR3 nucleotides read TGTGCCAGCACCGCGACGGAGCGGTTGTACTTC. It encodes CASTATERLYF.

This sequence joins TRBV18 and TRBJ2-1; 9 bases are shared with TRBD2. Germline V lookup: CDR1 KGHSH, CDR2 LQKENI. The V gene end was trimmed by 6 bases and the J gene end by 9 bases; junction bases not matched to a gene: 15. The CDR3 sequence is 16 residues long. The CDR3 here is CASSPVAGGPRVEQFF. The CDR3 coding sequence is TGTGCCAGCTCTCCCGTCGCGGGAGGGCCGAGGGTTGAGCAGTTCTTC.

This clonotype turned up a few times. This chain connects TRBV28 to TRBJ2-7; 10 positions agree with TRBD2. There are 16 residues in the CDR3. The germline V gene has CDR1 MDHEN and CDR2 SYDVKM. V lost 4 bases and J lost 3; bases outside the gene matches: 9. This chain's CDR3 is CASSSRGASGSYEQYF. As DNA, the CDR3 is TGTGCCAGCAGTTCGAGAGGGGCTAGCGGGAGCTACGAGCAGTACTTC.

CDR3: CASSLGSGATWPQHF. CDR3 nucleotides: TGCGCCAGCAGCTTGGGCAGTGGCGCCACATGGCCCCAGCATTTT. V gene TRBV5-1 combines with J gene TRBJ1-5, with D unclear. The germline V gene has CDR1 SGHRS and CDR2 YFSETQ. Trimming cost V 0 bases and J 9 bases, with 16 bases left between them. The CDR3 is made up of 15 amino acids.

This rearrangement joins TRBV2 to TRBJ2-6, with TRBD1 matching over 9 bases. V dropped 3 bases and J dropped 1; count of bases not matched to a gene: 4. The CDR3 spans 17 residues. Germline-derived CDR1 and CDR2 are SNHLY and FYNNEI. The CDR3 loop is CASSDGQGLSGANVLTF. CDR3 DNA: TGTGCCAGCAGTGACGGACAGGGGTTATCTGGGGCCAACGTCCTGACTTTC.

The chain employs TRBV7-3 and TRBJ1-6, with a tentative D call TRBD1 (5 bases). Deletions cut 0 bases from V and 10 bases from J, with 19 bases between. Germline-derived CDR1 and CDR2 are SGHTA and FQGTGA. The CDR3 contains 17 residues. The CDR3 bases are TGTGCCAGCAGCTTAACCGGGTTGGGGACGGCAAGCTCACCCCTCCACTTT. This encodes CASSLTGLGTASSPLHF. Full variable domain (missing parts from reference TRBV7-3 and TRBJ1-6): GAGVSQTPSNKVTEKGKYVELRCDPISGHTALYWYRQSLGQGPEFLIYFQGTGAADDSGLPNDRFFAVRPEGSVSTLKIQRTERGDSAVYLCASSLTGLGTASSPLHFGNGTRLTVT.

This clonotype has more than one count but fewer than ten. V is TRBV7-9 and J is TRBJ2-6; TRBD2 aligns across 7 bases. V shed 1 base, J shed 1 base, and the junction held 1 base outside the gene matches. Germline-derived CDR1 and CDR2 are SEHNR and FQNEAQ (reference sequence). The CDR3 totals 16 residues. CDR3 region: CASSLGAGSGANVLTF. CDR3 nucleotides: TGTGCCAGCAGCTTAGGAGCGGGGTCTGGGGCCAACGTCCTGACTTTC. Complete variable domain (other parts from reference TRBV7-9 and TRBJ2-6): DTGVSQNPRHKITKRGQNVTFRCDPISEHNRLYWYRQTLGQGPEFLTYFQNEAQLEKSRLLSDRFSAERPKGSFSTLEIQRTEQGDSAMYLCASSLGAGSGANVLTFGAGSRLTVL.

The chain has TRBV20-1 and TRBJ1-1, with a weak D call TRBD1 (5 bases). The CDR3 loop spans 14 amino acids. The germline V gene encodes CDR1 DFQATT and CDR2 SNEGSKA (reference sequence). Trimming took 5 bases from V and 0 from J, leaving 13 bases between them. This chain's CDR3 is CSAPTGGLNTEAFF. In nucleotides, the CDR3 is TGCAGTGCTCCCACGGGGGGGTTGAACACTGAAGCTTTCTTT.

This chain joins TRBV4-1 and TRBJ1-5; D is unclear. The length of the CDR3 is 15 residues. V was shortened by 0 bases and J by 5 bases, with 11 bases between the two germline ends. Germline V gene data show CDR1 as MGHRA and CDR2 as YSYEKL. The CDR3 DNA follows: TGCGCCAGCAGCCAAGAAGGCGCGGCATATCAGCCCCAGCATTTT. Protein: CASSQEGAAYQPQHF.

This clonotype was seen only a few times. The chain carries TRBV24-1 and TRBJ1-2; D uncertain. CDR1 and CDR2 from the germline V gene are KGHDR and SFDVKD. The CDR3 is 12 residues long. The V and J ends lost 3 bases and 4 bases respectively, with 5 bases between them. Written as DNA, the CDR3 is TGTGCCACCAGTGATGGGGTCTATGGCTACACCTTC. The encoded protein is CATSDGVYGYTF.

The J gene is TRBJ2-3, the V gene TRBV21-1; no check of the table's D call, TRBD1, against the DNA was made. TRBV21-1 is an annotated pseudogene. This CDR3 is 14 amino acids long. CDR3 loop: CASIPRARHRYAYF. In nucleotides, the CDR3 is TGTGCCAGCATCCCGCGGGCGCGGCACAGATACGCGTATTTT.

The CDR3 protein is CASSLGKGITYEQYF. DNA of the CDR3: TGTGCCAGCAGCTTAGGAAAGGGGATCACCTACGAGCAGTACTTC. The chain joins TRBV7-2 to TRBJ2-7; maybe TRBD1 (5 bases). Germline lookup yields CDR1 SGHTA and CDR2 FQGNSA. V shed 1 base and J shed 2 bases, with 12 bases lying between them. This CDR3 is 15 amino acids long.

The chain has TRBV5-1 and TRBJ1-1, with TRBD1 matching 8 bases. CDR1 SGHRS and CDR2 YFSETQ come from the germline V gene. The CDR3 loop spans 15 amino acids. Trimming removed 4 bases from V and 1 base from J; junction bases left unmatched: 6. The CDR3 sequence: CASSPRTGTNTEAFF. The CDR3 nucleotides are TGCGCCAGCAGCCCACGGACAGGGACGAACACTGAAGCTTTCTTT.

This chain connects TRBV6-2 or TRBV6-3 to TRBJ2-3; no clear D gene. In germline, CDR1 is MNHEY, CDR2 SVGEGT. This CDR3 is 13 amino acids long. V lost 8 bases and J lost 2, with 11 bases in between. CDR3 sequence reads: CASSAEYTDTQYF. In DNA form, the CDR3 reads TGTGCCAGCTCGGCGGAATACACAGATACGCAGTATTTT.

The rearrangement uses TRBV27 and TRBJ2-5; D uncertain. Germline assignment: CDR1 MNHEY and CDR2 SMNVEV (reference sequence). Trimming pared 3 bases from V and 6 bases from J, leaving 8 bases between. This CDR3 region has 12 residues. The CDR3 region has the DNA TGTGCCAGCAGTTTGAGTGGAAAGACCCAGTACTTC. Protein: CASSLSGKTQYF.

The genes are TRBV11-2 and TRBJ2-3; 11 positions agree with TRBD2. V trimming: 6 bases; J trimming: 4 bases; junction bases outside the gene matches: 9. Per the germline V gene, CDR1 is SGHAT and CDR2 is FQNNGV. The CDR3 contains 16 residues. The CDR3 nucleotides are TGTGCCAGCAGGTCACTTAGCGGGAGGGCCCCAGATACGCAGTATTTT. This codes for CASRSLSGRAPDTQYF.

This clonotype was observed a few times. The CDR3 region has the DNA TGCGCCAGCAGCCCGCCGAAGGCGGGATACGCGTATTTT. Translation: CASSPPKAGYAYF. This chain uses TRBV5-1 with TRBJ2-3, with D possibly matching TRBD2 (6 bases). This CDR3 is built from 13 residues. Trimming took off 4 bases at V and 14 bases at J, with 20 bases between the two ends. CDR1 is SGHRS and CDR2 is YFSETQ in the germline V gene.

J is TRBJ1-6 and V is TRBV7-9; D perhaps matches TRBD1 (6 bases). CDR1 is SEHNR, CDR2 FQNEAQ, per germline (reference sequence). Trimming left V 1 base short and J 5 bases short, with 9 bases between. The CDR3 runs to 15 residues. CDR3 coding DNA: TGTGCCAGCAGCTTAGGTGGACAGAATAATTCACCCCTCCACTTT. The encoded protein is CASSLGGQNNSPLHF.

The J gene is TRBJ2-3, the V gene TRBV18, with TRBD2 matching over 8 bases. The germline gives CDR1 KGHSH, CDR2 LQKENI. The J segment lost 4 bases and the V segment lost 1 base, leaving 10 bases of the junction unmatched. This CDR3 is 17 amino acids long. CDR3 sequence (DNA): TGTGCCAGCTCACCACTAGGAGCGGGAGTTGGTTCAGATACGCAGTATTTT. It translates to CASSPLGAGVGSDTQYF.

This clonotype came up a few times. The V call is TRBV15, the J call TRBJ1-6, with a possible D match to TRBD1 (5 bases). V shed 0 bases and J shed 10 bases, with 13 bases lying between them. The CDR3 contains 15 residues. Germline lookup yields CDR1 LNHNV and CDR2 YYDKDF (reference sequence). CDR3 in amino acids: CATSRDMTVASPLHF. The CDR3 DNA is TGTGCCACCAGCAGAGATATGACAGTAGCCTCACCCCTCCACTTT.

The genes are TRBV10-3 and TRBJ2-6; D may be TRBD1 or TRBD2 (5 bases each). The germline CDR1 and CDR2 sequences are ENHRY and SYGVKD. V lost 6 bases and J lost 0, with 12 bases in between. This CDR3 spans 16 amino acids. CDR3 DNA sequence: TGTGCCATCAGACGGGGCAGAGACTCTGGGGCCAACGTCCTGACTTTC. The encoded protein is CAIRRGRDSGANVLTF.

The chain uses TRBV20-1 and TRBJ2-1; D tentatively fits TRBD1 or TRBD2 (6 bases each). The CDR3 extends over 15 amino acids. Trimming left V 6 bases short and J 4 bases short, with 19 bases between. CDR1 and CDR2 (germline): DFQATT, SNEGSKA (reference sequence). The CDR3 bases are TGCAGTGCCCTTAGCGGTCGGAGGGGGTACAATGAGCAGTTCTTC. It yields the protein CSALSGRRGYNEQFF.

V is TRBV12-3 or TRBV12-4 and J is TRBJ2-3, with 8 bases that match TRBD2. The J segment lost 4 bases and the V segment lost 2 bases, leaving 5 bases of the junction unmatched. CDR3 size: 15 residues. The CDR3 region is CASSLTQTSADTQYF. The CDR3 nucleotides are TGTGCCAGCAGTTTAACCCAGACTAGCGCAGATACGCAGTATTTT.

In this sample, this clonotype turned up a few times. V usage is TRBV6-2 or TRBV6-3 and J usage is TRBJ2-7; 7 bases map to TRBD1. After removal of 7 bases from V and 2 bases from J, the junction contained 11 bases not matched to a gene. The CDR3 is 15 amino acids. The germline V gene encodes CDR1 MNHEY and CDR2 SVGEGT. Written as DNA, the CDR3 is TGTGCCAGCATCACCCGGGACAGTGTCCCCTACGAGCAGTACTTC. Its protein is CASITRDSVPYEQYF.

The rearrangement joins TRBV29-1 to TRBJ2-3, with 13 positions matching TRBD2. The V gene's germline CDR1 is SQVTM and CDR2 ANQGSEA. V dropped 0 bases and J dropped 14; count of bases not matched to a gene: 26. This CDR3 comprises 20 residues. CDR3 nucleotide sequence: TGCAGCGTTGAAGATAGAGGGACCGGGACTAGCGGGATGAGGCGCAGATACGCGTATTTT. It codes for CSVEDRGTGTSGMRRRYAYF.

The CDR3 reads CASSQEGASGWGQETQYF. The CDR3 DNA follows: TGTGCCAGCAGCCAAGAGGGGGCTAGCGGTTGGGGACAAGAGACCCAGTACTTC. The V call is TRBV3-1, the J call TRBJ2-5, with TRBD2 as a possible D gene (7 bases). The V gene's germline CDR1 is LGHDT and CDR2 YNNKEL (reference sequence). V was trimmed by 0 bases and J by 2 bases, leaving 19 bases between them. The length of the CDR3 is 18 residues.

This chain joins TRBV7-6 and TRBJ2-7; 7 positions agree with TRBD1. The CDR3 contains 17 residues. V was pared by 4 bases and J by 3 bases, with 15 bases of the junction left unmatched. In germline, CDR1 is SGHVS, CDR2 FNYEAQ. This chain's CDR3 is CASSYNVGTRGLYEQYF. As DNA, the CDR3 is TGTGCCAGCAGCTACAACGTAGGTACTAGGGGGCTCTACGAGCAGTACTTC.

Remarks on this clonotype: Sequence at one end of the junction differs from germline and may be a read error. The V gene is TRBV4-2, the J gene TRBJ2-5; possible D gene TRBD1, 6 bases. The J call may be in error: the DNA end matches TRBJ2-7 better. The CDR3 is 15 residues long. Germline V CDR1 and CDR2: LGHNA, YNFKEQ. The CDR3 spells CASGQEDWGLGEQYF. CDR3 DNA: TGTGCCAGCGGCCAAGAGGACTGGGGGCTGGGCGAGCAGTACTTC.

This sequence joins TRBV2 and TRBJ2-5; 9 bases line up with TRBD1. The CDR3 totals 14 residues. CDR1 SNHLY and CDR2 FYNNEI come from the germline V gene. The trim removed 7 bases at V and 12 bases at J, leaving 15 bases unmatched. CDR3 in DNA: TGTGCCAGCAAGCTGACAGGGGGAGATCGAATAAAGTACTTC. It translates to CASKLTGGDRIKYF.